The 10 T cell receptor beta chains below come from one sample, sequenced in a study of blood T cell repertoires in COVID-19. Sequenced by immunoSEQ multiplex PCR; TCRdb stores in-frame clones only, minus some. This table has some 270,000 clones, roughly 89% appearing once. Sample: peripheral blood. Every receptor here comes from a woman between 40 and 50 years old who had recovered from COVID-19.

V and J are TRBV5-1 and TRBJ1-2; D gene uncertain. The CDR3 length is 13 residues. Deletions cut 2 bases from V and 2 bases from J, with 7 bases between. Germline CDR1 and CDR2: SGHRS and YFSETQ. Written as DNA, the CDR3 is TGCGCCAGCAGCTTTGACGGGAACTATGGCTACACCTTC. Its translation: CASSFDGNYGYTF.

The rearrangement uses TRBV28 and TRBJ1-5; D gene ambiguous. The germline gives CDR1 MDHEN, CDR2 SYDVKM. Trimming took 3 bases from V and 7 from J, leaving 13 bases between them. The CDR3 runs 14 residues. Here the CDR3 DNA reads TGTGCCAGCAGTTTCGAGGGCTTTCGGCAGCCCCAGCATTTT. It codes for CASSFEGFRQPQHF.

The chain links TRBV5-4 to TRBJ2-7, with D possibly matching TRBD2 (5 bases). Looked up from germline, CDR1 is SGHNT and CDR2 is YYREEE (reference sequence). Trimming cost V 1 base and J 2 bases, with 7 bases left between them. The length of the CDR3 is 13 residues. CDR3 amino acids: CASSLSGTYEQYV. The CDR3 DNA is TGTGCCAGCAGCTTGAGCGGAACCTACGAGCAGTACGTC.

The chain links TRBV7-2 to TRBJ2-7; 10 bases match TRBD2. This CDR3 region has 15 residues. The V gene's germline CDR1 is SGHTA and CDR2 FQGNSA. After removal of 2 bases from V and 4 bases from J, the junction contained 5 bases not matched to a gene. The CDR3 region is CASSLTLAGVYEQYF. DNA for the CDR3: TGTGCCAGCAGCTTAACCCTAGCGGGGGTTTACGAGCAGTACTTC.

The rearrangement uses TRBV27 and TRBJ2-1, with 11 bases identical to TRBD2. The CDR3 contains 14 residues. The junction had 6 bases not matched to a gene; V was cut back by 5 bases and J by 9 bases. Germline V gene data show CDR1 as MNHEY and CDR2 as SMNVEV (reference sequence). CDR3 nucleotides: TGTGCCAGCAGTACTAGCGGGAGTTTTAGTGAGCAGTTCTTC. Translating it yields CASSTSGSFSEQFF.

This chain uses TRBV4-1 with TRBJ2-3, with TRBD2 matching over 8 bases. Germline V lookup: CDR1 MGHRA, CDR2 YSYEKL. The CDR3 sequence is 16 residues long. Trimming at V came to 0 bases and at J to 1 base, leaving 3 bases not matched to a gene. The DNA for the CDR3 is TGCGCCAGCAGCCAAGATGAACTAGCGGGCACAGATACGCAGTATTTT. Its protein is CASSQDELAGTDTQYF.

The chain couples TRBV3-1 (or the pseudogene TRBV3-2) to TRBJ2-5, with D unresolved. The V end was cut by 5 bases, the J end by 2 bases, with 3 bases between. Germline V gives CDR1 LGHDT, CDR2 YNNKEL (reference sequence). The CDR3 runs 11 residues. CDR3 DNA sequence: TGTGCCAGCAGCATACAAGAGACCCAGTACTTC. This codes for CASSIQETQYF.

The J gene is TRBJ2-5, the V gene TRBV9; TRBD2 matches 9 bases. V lost 2 bases, J lost 5 bases, and 4 bases stayed unmatched. Germline CDR1 reads SGDLS; CDR2 reads YYNGEE. This CDR3 contains 14 residues. The CDR3, as DNA: TGTGCCAGCAGCGTGGCGGGGGGGTTGGAGACCCAGTACTTC. Translating it yields CASSVAGGLETQYF.

CDR3 DNA: TGTGCCAGTAGTATCCTTTCGGGGACAGATACGCAGTATTTT. The encoded protein is CASSILSGTDTQYF. The chain uses TRBV19 and TRBJ2-3; D is perhaps TRBD2 (5 bases). This CDR3 is built from 14 residues. The V gene lost 3 bases and the J gene lost 3 bases, with 10 bases spanning the gap. The V gene's germline CDR1 is LNHDA and CDR2 SQIVND (reference sequence).

This chain links TRBV11-2 with TRBJ2-7, with a possible D match to TRBD1 (5 bases). Per the germline V gene, CDR1 is SGHAT and CDR2 is FQNNGV. The V and J ends lost 1 base and 1 base respectively, with 11 bases between them. This CDR3 has 15 amino acids. The CDR3 nucleotides read TGTGCCAGCAGCTTAGGCAGGGCTAATTCCTACGAGCAGTACGTC. Protein product: CASSLGRANSYEQYV.